This TCR beta chain derives from a study of blood T cells in healthy people across ages. Points from the study as a whole: CMV status of donors was not determined, possibly confounding expanded clonotype changes.

Each sample used at least 6.5 million PBMCs. This clonotype turned up a few times. What it binds is not known. With a J-beta primer mix and a sample-barcoded 5' primer, a second PCR ran about 7 to 12 cycles. A template-switch adaptor containing 12 random nucleotides labeled each cDNA molecule. One entry per CDR3 protein, called by TCRdb with MiXCR from the 5' RACE reads. This sample carries about 1.1 million distinct CDR3 sequences, around two fifths of them seen once, and the ten largest clones take 13%. The V gene lost 1 base and the J gene lost 9 bases, with 10 bases spanning the gap. The germline V gene has CDR1 MRHNA and CDR2 SNTAGT. The CDR3 runs to 14 residues.

This rearrangement joins TRBV6-4 to TRBJ1-6, with D possibly matching TRBD1 (6 bases). The TCR comes from a man younger than 35 in good health. Material for sequencing was blood. The CDR3 loop reads CASSDFSTGSPLHF. CDR3 DNA: TGTGCCAGCAGTGACTTCTCGACAGGTTCACCCCTCCACTTT.